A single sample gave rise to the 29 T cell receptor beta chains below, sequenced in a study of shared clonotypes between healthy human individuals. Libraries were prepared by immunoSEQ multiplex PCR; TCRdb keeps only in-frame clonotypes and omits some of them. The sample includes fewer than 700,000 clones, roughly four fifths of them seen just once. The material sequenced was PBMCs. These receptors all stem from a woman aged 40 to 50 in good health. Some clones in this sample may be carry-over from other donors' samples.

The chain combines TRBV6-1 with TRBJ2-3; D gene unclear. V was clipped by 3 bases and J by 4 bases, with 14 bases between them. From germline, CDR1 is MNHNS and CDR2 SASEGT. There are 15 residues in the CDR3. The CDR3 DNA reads TGTGCCAGCAGTGACTTATTAGGTTCGGCAGATACGCAGTATTTT. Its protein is CASSDLLGSADTQYF.

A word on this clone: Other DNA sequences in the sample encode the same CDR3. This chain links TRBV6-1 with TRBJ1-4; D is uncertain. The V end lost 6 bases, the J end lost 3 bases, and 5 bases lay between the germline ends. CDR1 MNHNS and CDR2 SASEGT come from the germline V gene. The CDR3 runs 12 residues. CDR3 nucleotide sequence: TGTGCCAGCAGGAGGCCTAATGAAAAACTGTTTTTT. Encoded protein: CASRRPNEKLFF.

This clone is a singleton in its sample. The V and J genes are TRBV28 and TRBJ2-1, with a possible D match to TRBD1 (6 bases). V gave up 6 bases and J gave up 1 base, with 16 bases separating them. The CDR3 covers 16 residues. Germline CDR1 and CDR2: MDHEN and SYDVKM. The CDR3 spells CASSPSGRGSYNEQFF. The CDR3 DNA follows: TGTGCCAGCAGCCCTTCAGGAAGGGGGTCCTACAATGAGCAGTTCTTC.

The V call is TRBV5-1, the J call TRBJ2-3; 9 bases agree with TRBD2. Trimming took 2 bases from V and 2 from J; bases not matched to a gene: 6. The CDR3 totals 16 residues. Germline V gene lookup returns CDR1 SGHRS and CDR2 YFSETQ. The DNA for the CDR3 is TGCGCCAGCAGCTTTTTTGCTAGCGGGAACACAGATACGCAGTATTTT. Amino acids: CASSFFASGNTDTQYF.

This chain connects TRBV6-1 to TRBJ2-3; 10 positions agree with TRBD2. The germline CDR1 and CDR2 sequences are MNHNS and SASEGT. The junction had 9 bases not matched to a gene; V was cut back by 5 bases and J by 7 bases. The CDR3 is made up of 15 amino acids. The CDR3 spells CASSSTAGGLNTQYF. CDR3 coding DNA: TGTGCCAGCAGTTCCACAGCGGGAGGGTTGAATACGCAGTATTTT.

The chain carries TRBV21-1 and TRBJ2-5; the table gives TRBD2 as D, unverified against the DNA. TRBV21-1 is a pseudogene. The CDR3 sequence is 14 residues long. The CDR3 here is CASSKAPGRETQYF. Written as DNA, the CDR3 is TGTGCCAGCAGCAAAGCACCAGGGAGGGAGACCCAGTACTTC.

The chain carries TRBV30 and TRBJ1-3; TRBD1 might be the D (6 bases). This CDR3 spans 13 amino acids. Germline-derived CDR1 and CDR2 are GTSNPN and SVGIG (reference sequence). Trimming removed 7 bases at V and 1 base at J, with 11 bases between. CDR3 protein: CALSGVSGNTIYF. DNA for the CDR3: TGTGCCTTGTCAGGGGTATCTGGAAACACCATATATTTT.

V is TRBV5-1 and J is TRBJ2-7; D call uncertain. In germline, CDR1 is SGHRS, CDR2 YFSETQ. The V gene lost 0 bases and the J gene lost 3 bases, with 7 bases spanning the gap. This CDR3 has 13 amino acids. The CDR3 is CASSLVGLYEQYF. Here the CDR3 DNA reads TGCGCCAGCAGCTTGGTTGGGCTCTACGAGCAGTACTTC. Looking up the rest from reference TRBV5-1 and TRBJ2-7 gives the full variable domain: KAGVTQTPRYLIKTRGQQVTLSCSPISGHRSVSWYQQTPGQGLQFLFEYFSETQRNKGNFPGRFSGRQFSNSRSEMNVSTLELGDSALYLCASSLVGLYEQYFGPGTRLTVT.

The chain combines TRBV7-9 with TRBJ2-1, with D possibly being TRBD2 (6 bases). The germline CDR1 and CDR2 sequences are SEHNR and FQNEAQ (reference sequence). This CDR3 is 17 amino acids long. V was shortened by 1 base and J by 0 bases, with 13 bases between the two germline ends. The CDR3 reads CASSLGRFGSSYNEQFF. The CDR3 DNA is TGTGCCAGCAGCTTAGGACGGTTCGGGAGCTCCTACAATGAGCAGTTCTTC.

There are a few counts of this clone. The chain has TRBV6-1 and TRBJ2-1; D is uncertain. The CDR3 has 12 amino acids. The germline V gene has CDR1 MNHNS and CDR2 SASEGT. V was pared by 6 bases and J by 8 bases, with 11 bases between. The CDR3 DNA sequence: TGTGCCAGCAGCGCAACGTTCTATGAGCAGTTCTTC. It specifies CASSATFYEQFF.

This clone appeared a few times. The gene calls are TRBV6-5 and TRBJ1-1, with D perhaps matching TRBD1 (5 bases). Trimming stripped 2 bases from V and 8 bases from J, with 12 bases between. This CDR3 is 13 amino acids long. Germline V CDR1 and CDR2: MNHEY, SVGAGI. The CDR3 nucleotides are TGTGCCAGCAGTTACCTGGGGGTCGGAGAAGCTTTCTTT. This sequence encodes CASSYLGVGEAFF.

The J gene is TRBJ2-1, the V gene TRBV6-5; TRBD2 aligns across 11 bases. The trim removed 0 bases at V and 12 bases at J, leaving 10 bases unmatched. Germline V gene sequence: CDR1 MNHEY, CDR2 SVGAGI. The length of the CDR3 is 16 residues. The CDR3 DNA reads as TGTGCCAGCAGTTACTCGGGTAGCGGGAGGGCCATCAGGCAGTTCTTC. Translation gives CASSYSGSGRAIRQFF.

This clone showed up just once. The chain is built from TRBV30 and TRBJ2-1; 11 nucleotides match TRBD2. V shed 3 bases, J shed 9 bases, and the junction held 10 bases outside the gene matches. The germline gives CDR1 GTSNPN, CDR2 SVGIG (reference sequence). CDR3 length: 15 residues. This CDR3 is CAWRGLLAGVGEQFF. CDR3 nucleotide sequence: TGTGCCTGGAGGGGTTTACTAGCGGGAGTAGGTGAGCAGTTCTTC.

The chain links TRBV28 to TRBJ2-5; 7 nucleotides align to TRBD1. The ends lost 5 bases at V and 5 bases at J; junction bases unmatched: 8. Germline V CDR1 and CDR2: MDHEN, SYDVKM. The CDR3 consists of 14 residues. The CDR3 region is CASSPRQGSETQYF. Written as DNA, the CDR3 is TGTGCCAGCAGTCCGCGACAGGGTTCGGAGACCCAGTACTTC.

The CDR3 protein is CASTGLTGSGYTF. In DNA form, the CDR3 reads TGTGCCAGCACAGGCCTGACAGGGAGCGGCTACACCTTC. The chain recombines TRBV6-7 with TRBJ1-2; 7 bases fit TRBD1. TRBV6-7 is annotated as an ORF whose role is uncertain. Unmatched junction bases numbered 10, after V lost 7 bases and J lost 8 bases. CDR3 length: 13 residues.

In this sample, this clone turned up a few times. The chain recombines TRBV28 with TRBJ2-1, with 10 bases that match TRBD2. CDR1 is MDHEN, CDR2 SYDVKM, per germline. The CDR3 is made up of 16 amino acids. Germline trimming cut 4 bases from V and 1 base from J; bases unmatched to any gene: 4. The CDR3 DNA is TGTGCCAGCAGTTCCCCAGCGGGAGGGTCCTACAATGAGCAGTTCTTC. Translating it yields CASSSPAGGSYNEQFF.

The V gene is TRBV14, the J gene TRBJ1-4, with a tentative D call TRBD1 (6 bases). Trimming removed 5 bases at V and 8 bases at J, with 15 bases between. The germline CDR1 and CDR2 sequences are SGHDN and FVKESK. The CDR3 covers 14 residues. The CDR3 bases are TGTGCCAGCAGCAAAAGGGCGGACAGCGAAAAACTGTTTTTT. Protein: CASSKRADSEKLFF.

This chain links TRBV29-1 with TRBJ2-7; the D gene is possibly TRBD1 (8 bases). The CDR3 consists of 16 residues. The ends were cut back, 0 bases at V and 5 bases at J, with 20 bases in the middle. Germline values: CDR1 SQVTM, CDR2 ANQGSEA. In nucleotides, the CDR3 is TGCAGCGTTGAAGATCAGGGGGCGGGAGCCCCCCACGAGCAGTACTTC. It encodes CSVEDQGAGAPHEQYF.

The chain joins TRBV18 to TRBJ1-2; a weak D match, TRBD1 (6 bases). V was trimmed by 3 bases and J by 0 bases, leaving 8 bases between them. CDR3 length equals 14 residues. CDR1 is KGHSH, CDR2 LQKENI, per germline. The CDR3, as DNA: TGTGCCAGCTCACCGGGACACACTAACTATGGCTACACCTTC. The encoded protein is CASSPGHTNYGYTF. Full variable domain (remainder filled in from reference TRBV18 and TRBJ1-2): NAGVMQNPRHLVRRRGQEARLRCSPMKGHSHVYWYRQLPEEGLKFMVYLQKENIIDESGMPKERFSAEFPKEGPSILRIQQVVRGDSAAYFCASSPGHTNYGYTFGSGTRLTVV.

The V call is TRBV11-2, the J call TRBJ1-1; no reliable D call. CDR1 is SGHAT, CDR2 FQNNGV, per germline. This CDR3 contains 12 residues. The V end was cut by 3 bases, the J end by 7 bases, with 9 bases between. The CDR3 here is CASSFGEGEAFF. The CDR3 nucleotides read TGTGCCAGCAGCTTTGGGGAGGGTGAAGCTTTCTTT.

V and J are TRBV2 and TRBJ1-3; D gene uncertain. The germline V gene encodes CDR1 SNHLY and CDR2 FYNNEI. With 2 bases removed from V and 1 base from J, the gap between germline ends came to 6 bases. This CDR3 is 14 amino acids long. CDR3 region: CASSETLSGNTIYF. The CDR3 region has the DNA TGTGCCAGCAGTGAAACACTGTCTGGAAACACCATATATTTT.

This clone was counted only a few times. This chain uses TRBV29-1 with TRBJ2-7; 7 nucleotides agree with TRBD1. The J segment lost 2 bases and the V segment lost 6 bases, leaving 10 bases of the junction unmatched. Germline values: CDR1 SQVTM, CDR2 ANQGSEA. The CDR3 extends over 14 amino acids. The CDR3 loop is CSVGTGQLPYEQYF. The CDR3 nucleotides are TGCAGCGTGGGAACGGGACAGCTCCCCTACGAGCAGTACTTC.

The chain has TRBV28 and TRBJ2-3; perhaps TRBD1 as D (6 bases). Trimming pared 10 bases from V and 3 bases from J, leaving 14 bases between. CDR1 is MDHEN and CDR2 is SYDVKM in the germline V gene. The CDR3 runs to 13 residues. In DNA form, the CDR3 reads TGTGCCACCCTAGGGGGTTGGACAGATACGCAGTATTTT. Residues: CATLGGWTDTQYF.

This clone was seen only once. The CDR3 coding sequence is TGCGCCAGCAGCTTAATAGTCTCTCCTGCGGACACTGAAGCTTTCTTT. This encodes CASSLIVSPADTEAFF. This chain uses TRBV5-1 with TRBJ1-1; D is undetermined. The germline CDR1 and CDR2 sequences are SGHRS and YFSETQ. V was cut by 2 bases and J by 3 bases, with 17 bases left in between. The CDR3 is made up of 16 amino acids.

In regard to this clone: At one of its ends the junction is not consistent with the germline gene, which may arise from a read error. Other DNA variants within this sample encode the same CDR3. This CDR3 reads CAWSPGGLAAHF. CDR3 coding DNA: TGTGCCTGGAGCCCAGGGGGACTAGCAGCTCATTTT. J is TRBJ2-3 and V is TRBV30; 9 bases are shared with TRBD2. Germline lookup yields CDR1 GTSNPN and CDR2 SVGIG (reference sequence). The CDR3 sequence is 12 residues long.

Written as DNA, the CDR3 is TGTGCCTGGACGGCGGGAAGAGTGTACTTC. Protein: CAWTAGRVYF. The chain recombines TRBV30 with TRBJ2-7; TRBD2 is a possible D gene (6 bases). CDR3 length: 10 amino acids. Trimming pared 4 bases from V and 12 bases from J, leaving 13 bases between. The germline gives CDR1 GTSNPN, CDR2 SVGIG (reference sequence). The variable domain in full, with the rest retrieved from reference TRBV30 and TRBJ2-7, is SQTIHQWPATLVQPVGSPLSLECTVEGTSNPNLYWYRQAAGRGLQLLFYSVGIGQISSEVPQNLSASRPQDRQFILSSKKLLLSDSGFYLCAWTAGRVYFGPGTRLTVT.

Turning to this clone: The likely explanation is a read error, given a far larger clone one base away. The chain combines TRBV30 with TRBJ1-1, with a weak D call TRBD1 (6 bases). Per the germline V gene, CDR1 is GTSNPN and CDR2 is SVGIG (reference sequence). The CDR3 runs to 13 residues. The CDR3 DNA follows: TGTGCCTGGACCAGGCAGAAGGACAGTGAAGCTTCCTTT. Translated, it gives CAWTRQKDSEASF.

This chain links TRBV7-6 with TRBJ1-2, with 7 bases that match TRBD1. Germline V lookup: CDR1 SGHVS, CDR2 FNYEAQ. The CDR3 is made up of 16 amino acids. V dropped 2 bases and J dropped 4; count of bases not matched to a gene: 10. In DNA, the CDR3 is TGTGCCAGCAGCTTACGGACACAGGGGTTCGGCTATGGCTACACCTTC. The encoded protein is CASSLRTQGFGYGYTF.

The CDR3 protein is CAWSVPSTDTQYF. CDR3 DNA sequence: TGTGCCTGGAGTGTACCGAGCACAGATACGCAGTATTTT. The J gene is TRBJ2-3, the V gene TRBV30; D is ambiguous. The CDR3 contains 13 residues. Germline lookup yields CDR1 GTSNPN and CDR2 SVGIG (reference sequence). The V end lost 0 bases, the J end lost 0 bases, and 4 bases lay between the germline ends.